The present T cell receptor beta chain was sequenced within a study of T cells in Graves' hyperthyroidism and ophthalmopathy. Study as a whole: At initial diagnosis, before any treatment had begun, peripheral blood was obtained.

Study-wide results and caveats: Blood also showed most of the thyroid clonotypes that were expanded above 0.001.

Patients affected by ophthalmopathy presented a Clinical Activity Score of at least 3, a NOSPECS grade of at least 4, and disease duration below 3 months. Each diagnosis was grounded in clinical symptoms, serum thyroxine and TRAb, thyroid ultrasound, and orbital computed tomography. The CDR3 extends over 14 amino acids. Germline V gene data show CDR1 as SGHAT and CDR2 as FQNNGV. Trimming left V 2 bases short and J 0 bases short, with 8 bases between. This clonotype was counted ten times or more. Its specificity is not known. The investigators amplified TCR beta CDR3 regions from RNA transcripts. Researchers ran a first-round RT-PCR on the TCR CDR3 using the HTBI primer set. TCRdb re-called the multiplex PCR reads through MiXCR, storing one row per CDR3 protein. This table has about 300,000 distinct CDR3 sequences, roughly a fifth appearing once.

The chain joins TRBV11-2 to TRBJ2-7; D gene unclear. Input material: blood. This receptor was obtained from a middle-aged man with Graves' ophthalmopathy. In DNA, the CDR3 is TGTGCCAGCAGCTTAAATGGGGACTCCTACGAGCAGTACTTC. Amino acids: CASSLNGDSYEQYF. The variable domain in full, with the rest retrieved from reference TRBV11-2 and TRBJ2-7, is EAGVAQSPRYKIIEKRQSVAFWCNPISGHATLYWYQQILGQGPKLLIQFQNNGVVDDSQLPKDRFSAERLKGVDSTLKIQPAKLEDSAVYLCASSLNGDSYEQYFGPGTRLTVT.